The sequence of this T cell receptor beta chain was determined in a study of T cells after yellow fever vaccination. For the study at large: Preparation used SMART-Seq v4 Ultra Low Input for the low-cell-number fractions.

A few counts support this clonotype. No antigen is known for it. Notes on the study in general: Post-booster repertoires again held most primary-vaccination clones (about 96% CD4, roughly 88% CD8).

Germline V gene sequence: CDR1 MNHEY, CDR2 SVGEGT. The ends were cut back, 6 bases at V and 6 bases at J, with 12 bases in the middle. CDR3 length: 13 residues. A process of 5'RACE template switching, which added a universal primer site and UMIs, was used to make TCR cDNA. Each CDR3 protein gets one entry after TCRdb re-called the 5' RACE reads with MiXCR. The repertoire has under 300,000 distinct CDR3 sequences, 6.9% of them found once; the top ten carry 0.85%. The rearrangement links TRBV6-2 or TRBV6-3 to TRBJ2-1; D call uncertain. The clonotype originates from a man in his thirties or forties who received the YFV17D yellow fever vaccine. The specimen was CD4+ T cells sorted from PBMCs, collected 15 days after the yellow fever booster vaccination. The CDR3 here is CASRKDGLNEQFF. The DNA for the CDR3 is TGTGCCAGCAGAAAAGATGGGCTCAATGAGCAGTTCTTC.